Listed below are T cell receptor beta chains from one sample, sequenced in a study of blood T cell repertoires in COVID-19. Some clones are missing from TCRdb's copy, which holds only in-frame ones; the method was immunoSEQ multiplex PCR. In the table there are 200,000 to 250,000 clones, about 86% of which are singletons. The sample comprised peripheral blood. The origin of the receptors is an elderly man with acute or convalescent COVID-19. CDR3s include the opening cysteine and the closing phenylalanine or tryptophan. A D gene is named only where the DNA matches it firmly. Size is stated for part of the rows, as once, few or many counts, or as a class when the clone is expanded.

v_call: TRBV7-9
clone_size: .
j_call: TRBJ2-7
d_call: .
cdr3_aa: CASSSNRYSSSYEQYF
cdr3_nt: TGTGCCAGCAGCTCCAACAGGTACTCGAGCTCCTACGAGCAGTACTTC

v_call: TRBV6-5
clone_size: .
j_call: TRBJ1-5
d_call: TRBD1
cdr3_aa: CASSRDRVQPQHF
cdr3_nt: TGTGCCAGCAGTCGGGACAGGGTTCAGCCCCAGCATTTT

v_call: TRBV11-3
clone_size: .
j_call: TRBJ2-1
d_call: TRBD2
cdr3_aa: CASSLWRGGSSYNEQFF
cdr3_nt: TGTGCCAGCAGCTTATGGAGGGGCGGGAGCTCCTACAATGAGCAGTTCTTC

v_call: TRBV10-1
clone_size: once
j_call: TRBJ1-1
d_call: .
cdr3_aa: CASSESGRATEAFF
cdr3_nt: TGCGCCAGCAGTGAGTCGGGCAGGGCCACTGAAGCTTTCTTT

v_call: TRBV24-1
clone_size: .
j_call: TRBJ2-2
d_call: TRBD2
cdr3_aa: CATLAGSTGELFF
cdr3_nt: TGTGCCACCTTAGCGGGGTCCACCGGGGAGCTGTTTTTT

v_call: TRBV27
clone_size: few
j_call: TRBJ1-5
d_call: TRBD1
cdr3_aa: CASSTGTENQPQHF
cdr3_nt: TGTGCCAGCAGTACCGGGACAGAGAATCAGCCCCAGCATTTT

v_call: TRBV6-5
clone_size: .
j_call: TRBJ1-2
d_call: .
cdr3_aa: CASNGTPNYGYTF
cdr3_nt: TGTGCCAGCAATGGGACACCTAACTATGGCTACACCTTC

v_call: TRBV5-1
clone_size: .
j_call: TRBJ1-5
d_call: TRBD1
cdr3_aa: CASSYTGTGNQPQHF
cdr3_nt: TGCGCCAGCAGCTACACCGGGACAGGCAATCAGCCCCAGCATTTT

v_call: TRBV7-8
clone_size: .
j_call: TRBJ1-5
d_call: .
cdr3_aa: CASSWQGGVGSNQPQHF
cdr3_nt: TGTGCCAGCAGCTGGCAGGGAGGGGTCGGTAGCAATCAGCCCCAGCATTTT

v_call: TRBV25-1
clone_size: .
j_call: TRBJ2-2
d_call: .
cdr3_aa: CASSAVGWTGELFF
cdr3_nt: TGTGCCAGCAGTGCGGTCGGGTGGACCGGGGAGCTGTTTTTT

v_call: TRBV24-1
clone_size: few
j_call: TRBJ2-5
d_call: TRBD1
cdr3_aa: CATSDWDRQETQYF
cdr3_nt: TGTGCCACCAGTGATTGGGACAGACAAGAGACCCAGTACTTC

v_call: TRBV18
clone_size: .
j_call: TRBJ1-2
d_call: TRBD1
cdr3_aa: CASSATGTGGRNYGYTF
cdr3_nt: TGTGCCAGCTCAGCGACCGGGACAGGGGGGAGAAACTATGGCTACACCTTC

v_call: TRBV6-5
clone_size: .
j_call: TRBJ1-6
d_call: TRBD1
cdr3_aa: CASSLGTGNSPLHF
cdr3_nt: TGTGCCAGCAGTCTTGGGACAGGAAATTCACCCCTCCACTTT

v_call: TRBV6-5
clone_size: .
j_call: TRBJ1-4
d_call: .
cdr3_aa: CASRMTGLANEKLFF
cdr3_nt: TGTGCCAGCAGGATGACAGGCCTCGCTAATGAAAAACTGTTTTTT

v_call: TRBV11-2
clone_size: .
j_call: TRBJ2-2
d_call: TRBD2
cdr3_aa: CASSWSRLAGHTGELFF
cdr3_nt: TGTGCCAGCAGCTGGAGTAGGCTAGCGGGGCACACCGGGGAGCTGTTTTTT

v_call: TRBV3-1/TRBV3-2
clone_size: .
j_call: TRBJ2-3
d_call: TRBD2
cdr3_aa: CASSQGSAGGPADTQYF
cdr3_nt: TGTGCCAGCAGCCAAGGGTCAGCGGGGGGGCCCGCAGATACGCAGTATTTT

v_call: TRBV19
clone_size: .
j_call: TRBJ1-1
d_call: .
cdr3_aa: CASSSQMNTEAFF
cdr3_nt: TGTGCCAGTAGTTCGCAGATGAACACTGAAGCTTTCTTT

v_call: TRBV27
clone_size: .
j_call: TRBJ2-7
d_call: TRBD1
cdr3_aa: CASSPQGYEQYF
cdr3_nt: TGTGCCAGCAGTCCACAGGGGTACGAGCAGTACTTC

v_call: TRBV7-9
clone_size: .
j_call: TRBJ2-5
d_call: TRBD1
cdr3_aa: CASSLGFSGTGGGETQYF
cdr3_nt: TGTGCCAGCAGCTTAGGTTTCTCCGGGACAGGGGGCGGGGAGACCCAGTACTTC

v_call: TRBV6-5
clone_size: .
j_call: TRBJ1-1
d_call: TRBD1
cdr3_aa: CASSGAGGRGTEAFF
cdr3_nt: TGTGCCAGCAGCGGGGCAGGGGGACGGGGCACTGAAGCTTTCTTT

v_call: TRBV29-1
clone_size: .
j_call: TRBJ2-7
d_call: TRBD1
cdr3_aa: CSVEHYLGTGGSVQYF
cdr3_nt: TGCAGCGTTGAACATTATTTAGGGACAGGGGGCTCCGTGCAGTACTTC

v_call: TRBV6-6
clone_size: .
j_call: TRBJ1-2
d_call: TRBD1
cdr3_aa: CASSYQGQGRDGYTF
cdr3_nt: TGTGCCAGCAGTTACCAAGGACAGGGTCGCGACGGCTACACCTTC

v_call: TRBV9
clone_size: once
j_call: TRBJ2-3
d_call: TRBD2
cdr3_aa: CASSVTSGGTDTQYF
cdr3_nt: TGTGCCAGCAGCGTGACTAGCGGGGGGACAGATACGCAGTATTTT

v_call: TRBV19
clone_size: .
j_call: TRBJ2-1
d_call: .
cdr3_aa: CASSIDRQAGEQFF
cdr3_nt: TGTGCCAGTAGTATAGATCGGCAGGCGGGTGAGCAGTTCTTC

v_call: TRBV11-2
clone_size: .
j_call: TRBJ2-2
d_call: TRBD2
cdr3_aa: CASSLTSGKGAGELFF
cdr3_nt: TGTGCCAGCAGCTTGACTAGCGGGAAGGGAGCCGGGGAGCTGTTTTTT

v_call: TRBV30
clone_size: .
j_call: TRBJ2-1
d_call: .
cdr3_aa: CASSQGPYNEQFF
cdr3_nt: TGTGCCTCCTCCCAGGGCCCCTACAATGAGCAGTTCTTC